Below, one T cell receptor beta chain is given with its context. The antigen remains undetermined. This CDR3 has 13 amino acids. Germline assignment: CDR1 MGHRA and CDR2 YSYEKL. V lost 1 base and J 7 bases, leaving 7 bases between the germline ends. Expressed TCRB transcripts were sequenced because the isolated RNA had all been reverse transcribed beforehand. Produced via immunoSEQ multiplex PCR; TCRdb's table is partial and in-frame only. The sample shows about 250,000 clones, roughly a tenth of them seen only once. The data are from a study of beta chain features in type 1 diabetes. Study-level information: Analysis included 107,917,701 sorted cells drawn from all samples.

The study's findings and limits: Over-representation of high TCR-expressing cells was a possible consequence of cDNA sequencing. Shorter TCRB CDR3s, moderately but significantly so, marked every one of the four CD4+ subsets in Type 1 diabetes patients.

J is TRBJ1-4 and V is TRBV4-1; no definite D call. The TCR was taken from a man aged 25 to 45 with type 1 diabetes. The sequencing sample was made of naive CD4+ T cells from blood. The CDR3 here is CASSQGVAEKLFF. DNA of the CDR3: TGCGCCAGCAGCCAAGGGGTAGCTGAAAAACTGTTTTTT.